The 22 T cell receptor beta chains below all came from one sample that was sequenced in a study of radiation and T cells in renal cell carcinoma. This table comes from immunoSEQ multiplex PCR, and its TCRdb copy is limited to in-frame clones, with some not included. Of 7,500 to 10,000 clones listed, more than 55% were seen once; the top ten hold around 15%. Treatment reported: treatment-naive control, cytoreductive nephrectomy. This material consisted of tumor tissue, taken from a patient whose treatment was nephrectomy without radiotherapy. These receptors were collected from a man in his 60s with renal cell carcinoma.

This clone has more than one count but fewer than ten. The chain links TRBV28 to TRBJ2-7, with TRBD1 as a possible D gene (5 bases). CDR3 length equals 14 residues. Germline assignment: CDR1 MDHEN and CDR2 SYDVKM. Trimming removed 7 bases at V and 2 bases at J, with 15 bases between. CDR3 nucleotide sequence: TGTGCCAGCACCGTGGGGCCCGTTCCCTACGAGCAGTACTTC. This translates into CASTVGPVPYEQYF.

The V call is TRBV10-3, the J call TRBJ2-5; 9 bases map to TRBD2. Germline V CDR1 and CDR2: ENHRY, SYGVKD. The CDR3 length is 17 residues. V lost 2 bases and J lost 3; bases outside the gene matches: 10. The DNA for the CDR3 is TGTGCCATCAGTGAGCCGCCGGCTAGCGGGGAGAAAGAGACCCAGTACTTC. It is translated as CAISEPPASGEKETQYF.

This chain links TRBV2 with TRBJ1-1; D unresolved. Germline assignment: CDR1 SNHLY and CDR2 FYNNEI. This CDR3 has 11 residues. V shed 3 bases and J shed 9 bases, with 8 bases lying between them. CDR3 loop: CASSDWVQAFF. In DNA, the CDR3 is TGTGCCAGCAGTGACTGGGTCCAAGCTTTCTTT.

This chain joins TRBV11-2 and TRBJ2-3; no firm D call. The germline V and J ends were trimmed by 5 bases and 2 bases, with 14 bases remaining between them. There are 15 residues in the CDR3. Germline V gives CDR1 SGHAT, CDR2 FQNNGV. The CDR3 nucleotides are TGTGCCAGCAGCCGTTTGGCCCCGACCACAGATACGCAGTATTTT. The encoded protein is CASSRLAPTTDTQYF. Complete variable domain (other parts from reference TRBV11-2 and TRBJ2-3): EAGVAQSPRYKIIEKRQSVAFWCNPISGHATLYWYQQILGQGPKLLIQFQNNGVVDDSQLPKDRFSAERLKGVDSTLKIQPAKLEDSAVYLCASSRLAPTTDTQYFGPGTRLTVL.

This chain links TRBV7-2 with TRBJ2-7; D is perhaps TRBD1 (5 bases). CDR1 and CDR2 from the germline V gene are SGHTA and FQGNSA. V was shortened by 4 bases and J by 2 bases, with 15 bases between the two germline ends. The CDR3 is 15 amino acids. The CDR3 sequence is CASSSGQTVTYEQYF. CDR3 DNA: TGTGCCAGCAGCTCCGGGCAGACAGTGACCTACGAGCAGTACTTC.

The chain uses TRBV7-2 and TRBJ1-2; D is undetermined. This CDR3 contains 14 residues. V lost 4 bases and J lost 4, with 13 bases in between. Germline V CDR1 and CDR2: SGHTA, FQGNSA. Here the CDR3 reads CASSSGSVIYGYTF. The CDR3 DNA reads TGTGCCAGCAGCTCGGGTTCCGTTATCTATGGCTACACCTTC.

J is TRBJ2-1 and V is TRBV7-2, with D possibly TRBD2 on 6 matching bases. The CDR3 totals 14 residues. Germline CDR1 and CDR2: SGHTA and FQGNSA. V lost 3 bases to trimming and J lost 3 bases, with 9 bases between them. Here the CDR3 reads CASSLVAVYNEQFF. CDR3 DNA: TGTGCCAGCAGCTTGGTAGCGGTCTACAATGAGCAGTTCTTC.

By its share, this clone is medium-sized. The CDR3 region has the DNA TGCGCCAGCAGCATAGGGGCCGGTTACACCGGGGAGCTGTTTTTT. It is translated as CASSIGAGYTGELFF. The chain recombines TRBV5-1 with TRBJ2-2; weak D call: TRBD1 (5 bases). CDR3 length equals 15 residues. Germline-derived CDR1 and CDR2 are SGHRS and YFSETQ. Trimming took off 4 bases at V and 3 bases at J, with 13 bases between the two ends.

By its share, this clone is medium-sized. The CDR3 sequence: CASNQGTSGNTIYF. CDR3 DNA: TGTGCTAGTAACCAGGGCACCTCTGGAAACACCATATATTTT. The rearrangement links TRBV11-2 to TRBJ1-3; possible D gene TRBD1, 5 bases. Germline V gene data show CDR1 as SGHAT and CDR2 as FQNNGV. This CDR3 region has 14 residues. The full variable domain, in which reference TRBV11-2 and TRBJ1-3 provide the parts outside the CDR3, is EAGVAQSPRYKIIEKRQSVAFWCNPISGHATLYWYQQILGQGPKLLIQFQNNGVVDDSQLPKDRFSAERLKGVDSTLKIQPAKLEDSAVYLCASNQGTSGNTIYFGEGSWLTVV.

CDR3 sequence: CASSAKAANTEAFF. As DNA, the CDR3 is TGTGCCAGCAGTGCTAAAGCAGCGAACACTGAAGCTTTCTTT. J is TRBJ1-1 and V is TRBV6-1; D remains unclear. The CDR3 contains 14 residues. Germline V gene data show CDR1 as MNHNS and CDR2 as SASEGT. The V gene lost 4 bases and the J gene lost 1 base, with 10 bases spanning the gap.

The chain employs TRBV5-6 and TRBJ2-1; weak D call: TRBD2 (5 bases). The CDR3 spans 15 residues. Germline-derived CDR1 and CDR2 are SGHDT and YYEEEE. V was trimmed by 2 bases and J by 2 bases, leaving 11 bases between them. The CDR3 coding sequence is TGTGCCAGCAGCTTACGAGGGAGACCCTACAATGAGCAGTTCTTC. Its protein is CASSLRGRPYNEQFF.

This clone was observed a handful of times. The V call is TRBV7-8, the J call TRBJ2-1; TRBD2 might be the D (5 bases). Germline V gives CDR1 SGHVS, CDR2 FQNEAQ. V was trimmed by 6 bases and J by 3 bases, leaving 15 bases between them. The CDR3 totals 15 residues. CDR3 DNA sequence: TGTGCCAGCAGACCCGCGGAGGAGAGCTACAATGAGCAGTTCTTC. This gives the protein CASRPAEESYNEQFF.

The gene calls are TRBV18 and TRBJ2-5; possible D gene TRBD1, 5 bases. The germline gives CDR1 KGHSH, CDR2 LQKENI. This CDR3 comprises 14 residues. V was cut by 4 bases and J by 5 bases, with 14 bases left in between. CDR3: CASSRGRVEETQYF. The CDR3 DNA follows: TGTGCCAGCTCACGGGGCAGGGTGGAGGAGACCCAGTACTTC.

The CDR3 here is CASSFTGYEQYF. Here the CDR3 DNA reads TGTGCCAGCAGCTTTACAGGGTACGAGCAGTACTTC. This chain connects TRBV7-8 to TRBJ2-7; D might be TRBD1 (6 bases). CDR3 length: 12 amino acids. Germline CDR1 is SGHVS and CDR2 is FQNEAQ. V lost 3 bases, J lost 4 bases, and 7 bases lay in between.

The chain links TRBV30 to TRBJ1-3, with a possible D match to TRBD1 (5 bases). V lost 0 bases, J lost 1 base, and 10 bases lay in between. The germline CDR1 and CDR2 sequences are GTSNPN and SVGIG (reference sequence). The CDR3 is 15 residues long. CDR3 sequence: CAWSVARQSGNTIYF. The DNA for the CDR3 is TGTGCCTGGAGTGTGGCGAGACAGTCTGGAAACACCATATATTTT.

The V and J genes are TRBV2 and TRBJ1-2; D may be TRBD1 (6 bases). There are 12 residues in the CDR3. Germline V gene data show CDR1 as SNHLY and CDR2 as FYNNEI. With 6 bases removed from V and 7 bases from J, the gap between germline ends came to 12 bases. The CDR3 is CASSLQGVGYTF. In nucleotides, the CDR3 is TGTGCCAGCAGCTTACAGGGAGTTGGCTACACCTTC.

CDR3 in DNA: TGTGCCAGCAGTCGCCCGGGACAGCAAGAGACCCAGTACTTC. As protein: CASSRPGQQETQYF. This chain connects TRBV4-2 to TRBJ2-5, with TRBD1 identical over 7 bases. The J segment lost 2 bases and the V segment lost 6 bases, leaving 6 bases of the junction unmatched. The CDR3 has 14 residues. Germline V lookup: CDR1 LGHNA, CDR2 YNFKEQ.

This clone appeared once. This chain joins TRBV4-2 and TRBJ2-1, with 8 bases lining up with TRBD2. CDR1 and CDR2 from the germline V gene are LGHNA and YNFKEQ. There are 16 residues in the CDR3. V lost 4 bases to trimming and J lost 4 bases; unmatched junction nucleotides: 9. In DNA form, the CDR3 reads TGTGCCAGCAGCCTAAGAGCGGGAGCCCCTTACAATGAGCAGTTCTTC. Translating it yields CASSLRAGAPYNEQFF.

The rearrangement joins TRBV27 to TRBJ1-4; possible D gene TRBD1, 5 bases. Germline CDR1 MNHEY, CDR2 SMNVEV (reference sequence). The CDR3 has 19 amino acids. Trimming removed 5 bases from V and 0 bases from J, with 22 bases in between. The CDR3, as DNA: TGTGCCAGCAGTCCCGTCGGGGGAGGGTATGGTGCAACTAATGAAAAACTGTTTTTT. The encoded protein is CASSPVGGGYGATNEKLFF. Based on the CDR3 plus reference TRBV27 and TRBJ1-4, the full variable domain is EAQVTQNPRYLITVTGKKLTVTCSQNMNHEYMSWYRQDPGLGLRQIYYSMNVEVTDKGDVPEGYKVSRKEKRNFPLILESPSPNQTSLYFCASSPVGGGYGATNEKLFFGSGTQLSVL.

The V gene is TRBV7-9, the J gene TRBJ2-4; no reliable D call. Germline V CDR1 and CDR2: SEHNR, FQNEAQ (reference sequence). There are 13 residues in the CDR3. V lost 1 base, J lost 7 bases, and 8 bases lay in between. CDR3 coding DNA: TGTGCCAGCAGCTTAGGGGGTGGGAACATTCAGTACTTC. Translation: CASSLGGGNIQYF.

In the case of this clone: A far more abundant clone sits one base away, making this likely a read error. Other DNA sequences in this sample translate to the same CDR3. The chain links TRBV4-1 to TRBJ2-7, with D unresolved. With 0 bases removed from V and 3 bases from J, the gap between germline ends came to 3 bases. CDR1 and CDR2 (germline): MGHRA, YSYEKL. The CDR3 is made up of 12 amino acids. CDR3 sequence (DNA): TGCGCCAGCAGCCAAGATCGCTACGAGCAGTACTTC. Translation gives CASSQDRYEQYF.

J is TRBJ1-1 and V is TRBV19; no clear D gene. CDR1 is LNHDA, CDR2 SQIVND, per germline (reference sequence). This CDR3 spans 15 amino acids. V gave up 3 bases and J gave up 1 base, with 12 bases separating them. The CDR3 spells CASSIKKTGNTEAFF. The CDR3 DNA sequence: TGTGCCAGTAGTATTAAAAAGACTGGGAACACTGAAGCTTTCTTT.